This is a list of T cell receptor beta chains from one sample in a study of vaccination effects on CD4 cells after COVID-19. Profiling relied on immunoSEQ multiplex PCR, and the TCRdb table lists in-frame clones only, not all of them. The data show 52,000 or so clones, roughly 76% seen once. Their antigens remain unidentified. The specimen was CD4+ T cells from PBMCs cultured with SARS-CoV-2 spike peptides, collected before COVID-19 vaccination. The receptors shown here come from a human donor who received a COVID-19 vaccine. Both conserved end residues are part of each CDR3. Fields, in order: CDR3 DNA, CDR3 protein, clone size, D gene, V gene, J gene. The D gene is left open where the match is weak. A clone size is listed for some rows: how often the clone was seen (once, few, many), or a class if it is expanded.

TGTGCCAGCAGCTCCCCGGGACAGGGGGGCCTGGAGCAGTTCTTC	CASSSPGQGGLEQFF	.	TRBD1	TRBV4-2	TRBJ2-1
TGCGCCAGCAGCGGACAGCCGTCCACCGGGGAGCTGTTTTTT	CASSGQPSTGELFF	.	.	TRBV5-1	TRBJ2-2
TGTGCCAGCAGCTTAGGGGGGACAGGGCCAGATCAGCCCCAGCATTTT	CASSLGGTGPDQPQHF	few	TRBD1	TRBV7-2	TRBJ1-5
TGTGCCAGAGACAGGGGAAGGGAGACCCAGTACTTC	CARDRGRETQYF	.	TRBD1	TRBV27	TRBJ2-5
TGTGCCAGCAGCTCGTACCGGGGACAGGGGATAAGGGCTGGCTACACCTTC	CASSSYRGQGIRAGYTF	.	TRBD1	TRBV7-6	TRBJ1-2
TGTGCCAGCTCACCCGGGGCGAGCTCTGGAAACACCATATATTTT	CASSPGASSGNTIYF	few	.	TRBV18	TRBJ1-3
TGTGCCAGCAGTTCCAGACAGGGGAGCACGGCGAACTATGGCTACACCTTC	CASSSRQGSTANYGYTF	once	TRBD1	TRBV28	TRBJ1-2
TGTGCCAGCAGCTCGGGGGGGGCAGGCGAGCAGTACTTC	CASSSGGAGEQYF	few	TRBD2	TRBV12-3/TRBV12-4	TRBJ2-7
TGCGCCAGCAGCCAAGATTCACAGGGAGCATCACCCCTCCACTTT	CASSQDSQGASPLHF	.	.	TRBV4-3	TRBJ1-6
TGTGCCAGCACCTCACCCGGGACGCATCAAGAGACCCAGTACTTC	CASTSPGTHQETQYF	.	.	TRBV2	TRBJ2-5
TGTGCCAGCAGTTACTCGGGGCAAGGAAAGTCACCCCTCCACTTT	CASSYSGQGKSPLHF	.	.	TRBV6-5	TRBJ1-6
TGTGCCTGGAGTACCCTCTCGACATTTGAGTCACCCCTCCACTTT	CAWSTLSTFESPLHF	.	.	TRBV30	TRBJ1-6
TGTGCCAGCAGTTTTGAGGTGCGGACCTCTGGGGCCAACGTCCTGACTTTC	CASSFEVRTSGANVLTF	.	.	TRBV27	TRBJ2-6
TGTGCCAGCAGCTGGGGGAATCAAGAGACCCAGTACTTC	CASSWGNQETQYF	.	.	TRBV14	TRBJ2-5
TGTGCCAGCAGGGACAATTATAGCTATGGCTACACCTTC	CASRDNYSYGYTF	.	.	TRBV2	TRBJ1-2
TGTGCCAGCAGCTTAGGGAGGGGAGGGGTACGGCGAGATGGCTACACCTTC	CASSLGRGGVRRDGYTF	few	.	TRBV7-8	TRBJ1-2
TGTGCCAGCAGTCCCCCTGGGGCGGACTATGGCTACACCTTC	CASSPPGADYGYTF	.	.	TRBV6-6	TRBJ1-2
TGTGCCAGCAGCGTAGGACGGACCTATGGCTACACCTTC	CASSVGRTYGYTF	.	.	TRBV9	TRBJ1-2
TGTGCCAGCAGCTCCGGGACTACCCAAGAGACCCAGTACTTC	CASSSGTTQETQYF	.	TRBD2	TRBV7-3	TRBJ2-5
TGTGCCAGCGGGACAGGGGGGGCGAGGCAAGAGACCCAGTACTTC	CASGTGGARQETQYF	.	TRBD1	TRBV2	TRBJ2-5
TGTGCCAGCAGTCCACTAGCGGGAGCCCACAGTGAGCAGTTCTTC	CASSPLAGAHSEQFF	.	TRBD2	TRBV27	TRBJ2-1
TGTGCCAGCAGCCCAGGGGCAGCAGCAAATTCACCCCTCCACTTT	CASSPGAAANSPLHF	.	.	TRBV11-2	TRBJ1-6
TGTGCCAGCGGTGTCGACTCCTACGAGCAGTACTTC	CASGVDSYEQYF	.	.	TRBV2	TRBJ2-7